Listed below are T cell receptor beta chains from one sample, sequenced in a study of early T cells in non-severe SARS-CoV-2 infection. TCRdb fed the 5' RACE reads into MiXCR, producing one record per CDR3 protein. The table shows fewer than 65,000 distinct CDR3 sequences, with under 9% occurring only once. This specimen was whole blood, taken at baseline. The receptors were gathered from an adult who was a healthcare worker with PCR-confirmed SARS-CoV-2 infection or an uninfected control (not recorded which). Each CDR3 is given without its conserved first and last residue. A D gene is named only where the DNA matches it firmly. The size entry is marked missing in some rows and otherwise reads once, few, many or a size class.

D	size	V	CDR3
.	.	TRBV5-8	ASSPRRYIQAKNIQY
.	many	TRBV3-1	ASSQSRLGYT
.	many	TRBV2	ASSVRLSGRFTDTQY
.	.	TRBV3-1	ASSPMGRSMNTEAF
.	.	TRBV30	AWTRFVGTEAF
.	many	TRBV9	ASSVAQSPLH
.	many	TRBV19	ASSPTSSVYNEQF
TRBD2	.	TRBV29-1	SVEDFTLRTSGSTDTQY
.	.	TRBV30	AWSVPVDGYT
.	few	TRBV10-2	ASRMGLLPNQPQH
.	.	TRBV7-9	ASSLVGSQGPLH
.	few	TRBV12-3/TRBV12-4	ASTITGINSPLH
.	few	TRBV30	AWSLGSGAIQPQH
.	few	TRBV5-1	ASSRRGPSDTQY
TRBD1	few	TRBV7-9	ASTKTGLRPYEQY
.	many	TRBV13	ASSWPGQRGRNTEAF
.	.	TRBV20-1	SARGAEGSTDTQY
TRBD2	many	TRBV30	AWSQESGRANEQY
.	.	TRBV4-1	ASSQSTDTQY
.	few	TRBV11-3	ASSPGKANEQF
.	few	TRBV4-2	ASSQATGRIQY
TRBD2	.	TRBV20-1	SARSVAGAYEQY
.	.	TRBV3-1	ASSQAGYEQY
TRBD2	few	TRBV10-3	AITPSGGVEEQF
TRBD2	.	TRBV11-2	ASSLGTSGSAETQY
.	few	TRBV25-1	ASSERMGRGASPNTQY
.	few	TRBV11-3	ASSLTSGAPSNQPQH
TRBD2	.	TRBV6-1	ASSRLWTSGRISSYNEQF
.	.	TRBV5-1	ASSLRNEQF
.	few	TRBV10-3	AISTGFVNEKLF
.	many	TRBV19	ASSAQGTYEQY
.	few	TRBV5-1	ASSFKADTQY
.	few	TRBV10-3	AISESSGPYEQY
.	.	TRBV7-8	ASSQESTYNEQF
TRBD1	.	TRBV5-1	ASSSLTGAGEQY